These 21 T cell receptor beta chains came from one sample sequenced in a study of CD8 T cells in Susac syndrome. Reverse transcription of about 0.5 to 1 ug RNA used random hexamers. TCRdb redid the calling of the immunoSEQ multiplex PCR reads with MiXCR, one entry per CDR3 protein. The data show 150,000 to 200,000 distinct CDR3 sequences, with around 93% seen just once and approximately 0.14% held by the top ten. Sequencing was done on a sample of CD4+ T cells from PBMCs. The receptors stem from a human donor in good health.

J is TRBJ2-1 and V is TRBV20-1, with no clear D. Germline V CDR1 and CDR2: DFQATT, SNEGSKA (reference sequence). The CDR3 consists of 14 residues. V lost 6 bases and J 6 bases, leaving 18 bases between the germline ends. In nucleotides, the CDR3 is TGCAGTGCCCTTAGACAAGGGAAGGCCAATGAGCAGTTCTTC. It is translated as CSALRQGKANEQFF.

The rearrangement links TRBV3-1 to TRBJ2-3; the D is unclear. The ends were cut back, 1 base at V and 9 bases at J, with 8 bases in the middle. Per the germline V gene, CDR1 is LGHDT and CDR2 is YNNKEL (reference sequence). This CDR3 region has 12 residues. CDR3 DNA: TGTGCCAGCAGCCAAGTAGGAAAGACGCAGTATTTT. Its protein is CASSQVGKTQYF.

The rearrangement uses TRBV3-1 and TRBJ1-5; the match to TRBD1 covers 9 bases. This CDR3 region has 15 residues. The germline CDR1 and CDR2 sequences are LGHDT and YNNKEL (reference sequence). V shed 1 base and J 6 bases; nucleotides not matched to a gene: 4. The CDR3 DNA reads TGTGCCAGCAGCCAAGTCCCGGGACAGGGTCAGCCCCAGCATTTT. Protein product: CASSQVPGQGQPQHF.

The CDR3 sequence: CASSLLRAGRSRETQYF. Here the CDR3 DNA reads TGTGCCAGCAGCTTGTTGCGGGCAGGGCGGTCGCGGGAGACCCAGTACTTC. The chain combines TRBV5-4 with TRBJ2-5; D may correspond to TRBD1 or TRBD2 (5 bases each). Germline loops: CDR1 SGHNT, CDR2 YYREEE (reference sequence). The CDR3 loop spans 17 amino acids. Trimming removed 1 base at V and 5 bases at J, with 21 bases between.

This clonotype was detected once. The V and J genes are TRBV6-5 and TRBJ1-4; no clear D gene. Trimming shortened V by 0 bases and J by 7 bases, and 6 bases separated the two germline ends. Germline loops: CDR1 MNHEY, CDR2 SVGAGI. This CDR3 has 13 residues. CDR3 in DNA: TGTGCCAGCAGTTACTCGGGCAGTGAAAAACTGTTTTTT. Its translation: CASSYSGSEKLFF.

The chain links TRBV20-1 to TRBJ1-5; D gene ambiguous. The CDR3 is 13 residues long. The germline V gene has CDR1 DFQATT and CDR2 SNEGSKA (reference sequence). V was pared by 6 bases and J by 2 bases, with 11 bases between. The CDR3 coding sequence is TGCAGTGCCCACCGGGATGGCAATCAGCCCCAGCATTTT. Translating gives CSAHRDGNQPQHF.

The chain is built from TRBV3-1 and TRBJ1-4; D is undetermined. The germline V gene has CDR1 LGHDT and CDR2 YNNKEL (reference sequence). The CDR3 is 14 amino acids. V shed 6 bases and J shed 3 bases, with 11 bases lying between them. In DNA, the CDR3 is TGTGCCAGCAGTCCAAGAGCCCCTAATGAAAAACTGTTTTTT. It yields the protein CASSPRAPNEKLFF.

The chain combines TRBV3-1 with TRBJ1-1, with D tentatively TRBD1 (5 bases). The CDR3 sequence is 13 residues long. CDR1 and CDR2 from the germline V gene are LGHDT and YNNKEL (reference sequence). The V end was cut by 3 bases, the J end by 5 bases, with 10 bases between. In nucleotides, the CDR3 is TGTGCCAGCAGCCAGTGGGGGGGGACTGAAGCTTTCTTT. Protein product: CASSQWGGTEAFF.

CDR3 protein: CASSPSGVRGGYTF. The CDR3 DNA reads as TGTGCCAGCAGCCCATCAGGGGTCAGAGGTGGCTACACCTTC. The chain links TRBV3-1 to TRBJ1-2; weak D call: TRBD1 (6 bases). The ends were cut back, 4 bases at V and 7 bases at J, with 16 bases in the middle. The germline V gene encodes CDR1 LGHDT and CDR2 YNNKEL (reference sequence). This CDR3 has 14 residues.

This clonotype was seen just once. The gene calls are TRBV29-1 and TRBJ1-1, with D possibly being TRBD1 (5 bases). The germline V and J ends were trimmed by 7 bases and 4 bases, with 13 bases remaining between them. The CDR3 loop spans 12 amino acids. Germline V CDR1 and CDR2: SQVTM, ANQGSEA. CDR3 in amino acids: CSAGPGATEAFF. The DNA of the CDR3 is TGCAGCGCAGGGCCCGGGGCCACTGAAGCTTTCTTT.

This clonotype was observed a handful of times. One end of the junction fails to match germline, which may point to a read error. The chain uses TRBV3-1 and TRBJ2-5, with 9 bases matching TRBD2. The germline gives CDR1 LGHDT, CDR2 YNNKEL (reference sequence). The CDR3 sequence is 14 residues long. The CDR3 DNA is TGTGCCAGCAGTCAAGCGGGGGGTAAAGAGACCCAGTACTTC. It codes for CASSQAGGKETQYF.

V gene TRBV27 combines with J gene TRBJ2-5; TRBD1 matches 8 bases. Trimming cost V 4 bases and J 4 bases; bases outside gene matches: 2. The CDR3 totals 13 residues. Germline loops: CDR1 MNHEY, CDR2 SMNVEV (reference sequence). CDR3 sequence: CASSSQGGETQYF. The CDR3, as DNA: TGTGCCAGCAGTTCACAGGGGGGAGAGACCCAGTACTTC.

As DNA, the CDR3 is TGTGCCAGCAGCTCGGAAACAGGTTCGGTGCAGTACTTC. Protein sequence: CASSSETGSVQYF. The chain joins TRBV9 to TRBJ2-7; tentatively, D is TRBD1 (5 bases). The V end was cut by 4 bases, the J end by 9 bases, with 17 bases between. CDR3 length: 13 amino acids. The germline V gene encodes CDR1 SGDLS and CDR2 YYNGEE.

The genes are TRBV7-3 and TRBJ2-7, with 9 bases identical to TRBD2. The CDR3 runs 14 residues. CDR1 is SGHTA and CDR2 is FQGTGA in the germline V gene. Trimming removed 3 bases from V and 2 bases from J; junction bases left unmatched: 2. CDR3 loop: CASSLTSGTYEQYF. DNA of the CDR3: TGTGCCAGCAGCTTGACTAGCGGAACCTACGAGCAGTACTTC. Supplemented by reference TRBV7-3 and TRBJ2-7, the full variable domain reads GAGVSQTPSNKVTEKGKYVELRCDPISGHTALYWYRQSLGQGPEFLIYFQGTGAADDSGLPNDRFFAVRPEGSVSTLKIQRTERGDSAVYLCASSLTSGTYEQYFGPGTRLTVT.

The rearrangement joins TRBV10-2 to TRBJ1-3; no reliable D call. Trimming stripped 1 base from V and 0 bases from J, with 7 bases between. Germline values: CDR1 WSHSY, CDR2 SAAADI. This CDR3 is 15 amino acids long. The CDR3 reads CASSEWLYSGNTIYF. CDR3 nucleotide sequence: TGCGCCAGCAGTGAGTGGCTCTACTCTGGAAACACCATATATTTT.

This chain links TRBV12-3 or TRBV12-4 with TRBJ1-1; weak D call: TRBD1 (5 bases). Trimming pared 3 bases from V and 0 bases from J, leaving 11 bases between. The CDR3 contains 15 residues. CDR3 in amino acids: CASSFLRGLNTEAFF. CDR3 DNA: TGTGCCAGCAGTTTTCTTAGGGGCCTGAACACTGAAGCTTTCTTT.

The rearrangement uses TRBV4-2 and TRBJ2-1, with 11 nucleotides matching TRBD2. Trimming cost V 3 bases and J 4 bases; bases outside gene matches: 5. The CDR3 runs 16 residues. Germline assignment: CDR1 LGHNA and CDR2 YNFKEQ. The CDR3: CASSHEGLAVYNEQFF. Written as DNA, the CDR3 is TGTGCCAGCAGCCACGAGGGACTAGCGGTTTACAATGAGCAGTTCTTC.

The chain has TRBV7-6 and TRBJ2-3; TRBD1 agrees at 9 bases. Germline loops: CDR1 SGHVS, CDR2 FNYEAQ. The CDR3 spans 18 residues. Germline trimming cut 1 base from V and 6 bases from J; bases unmatched to any gene: 14. The CDR3 here is CASSLVGAGTGIGDTQYF. The CDR3 region has the DNA TGTGCCAGCAGCTTAGTGGGCGCCGGGACAGGGATCGGGGATACGCAGTATTTT.

The chain joins TRBV11-2 to TRBJ2-3, with 9 bases aligning to TRBD2. V dropped 1 base and J dropped 0; count of bases not matched to a gene: 8. CDR1 is SGHAT and CDR2 is FQNNGV in the germline V gene. The CDR3 sequence is 18 residues long. Here the CDR3 reads CASSLGASGASSTDTQYF. The CDR3 DNA reads as TGTGCCAGCAGCTTAGGTGCTAGCGGGGCTTCTAGCACAGATACGCAGTATTTT.

The rearrangement uses TRBV5-8 and TRBJ2-3; D call uncertain. CDR3 length: 14 residues. Trimming left V 0 bases short and J 0 bases short, with 5 bases between. Germline loops: CDR1 SGHTS, CDR2 YDEGEE. Here the CDR3 DNA reads TGTGCCAGCAGCTTGGAACCGAGCACAGATACGCAGTATTTT. Amino acids: CASSLEPSTDTQYF.

This clonotype was seen only a few times. V gene TRBV6-2 or TRBV6-3 combines with J gene TRBJ1-6, with D hard to call. Trimming cost V 0 bases and J 10 bases, with 13 bases left between them. The CDR3 is 15 residues long. From germline, CDR1 is MNHEY and CDR2 SVGEGT. The CDR3 region has the DNA TGTGCCAGCAGTTACTCGGCCCCTTCGGGGTCACCCCTCCACTTT. Its protein product is CASSYSAPSGSPLHF.